This T cell receptor (beta chain) was identified during a study of CD8 T cells in ankylosing spondylitis (dated by TCRdb to 2017 to 2019). For context, the study as a whole: The study profiled T cell receptor beta repertoires in healthy donors and ankylosing spondylitis patients to find disease-linked TCR variants. The full study cohort comprised about 23 ankylosing spondylitis patients and about a hundred healthy donors. Peripheral blood samples were taken, and synovial fluid was additionally collected from ankylosing spondylitis patients.

From cysteine to phenylalanine, the CDR3 is 16 amino acids long. The sequence is cut down to CDR3 DNA, 48 bases in frame from base 1. CDR1 and CDR2 are read off the germline V gene as LGHNA and YSLEER. Unmatched junction bases come to 9, with V trimmed by 3 bases and J by 5 bases. Broader findings and caveats from the paper: A CD8+ phenotype was shown by the disease-linked clones, which were found at relatively low frequencies in peripheral blood. Some of the motif variants had been reported before in the synovial fluid and blood of reactive arthritis patients, a finding that suggests common disease-initiation mechanisms. The disease-linked clones were reported to be significantly enriched in matched synovial fluid samples from ankylosing spondylitis patients. A TCR beta motif made up of several highly homologous amino acid variants appeared to be characteristic of blood from ankylosing spondylitis patients.

Concerning this clonotype: Its antigen specificity is not known. Base quality data are lacking; no much larger clone is found one base away.

The listed sequencing device is Illumina HiSeq 2500. TCR beta libraries were prepared by quantitative 5'-RACE with molecular barcodes. Per the original workflow: A new computational method, built on a probabilistic model of VDJ rearrangement, was used to identify disease-linked TCR variants. The public sequencing data were trimmed at Q25 with fastp and processed into clonotypes with MiXCR by TCRdb, which kept only in-frame beta chains. Every entry covers one CDR3 protein and lists the most common genes and DNA from its rows. TCRdb's processing, not the study's, gives the V and J calls here. The sample has around 180,000 distinct CDR3 sequences on record, 13% of them singletons. Approximately 11% of the sample goes to the ten largest clones.

The sample consisted of blood, either unsorted or a sorted T cell fraction (not recorded which). The rearrangement combines TRBV4-3 with TRBJ1-4; TRBD1 matches 7 bases in the middle. The sequence was obtained from a female donor with ankylosing spondylitis or in good health (not recorded which). The sequence in DNA is TGCGCCAGCAGCCATGGGGGTGGGACAGAGAATGAAAAACTGTTTTTT. This encodes CASSHGGGTENEKLFF.